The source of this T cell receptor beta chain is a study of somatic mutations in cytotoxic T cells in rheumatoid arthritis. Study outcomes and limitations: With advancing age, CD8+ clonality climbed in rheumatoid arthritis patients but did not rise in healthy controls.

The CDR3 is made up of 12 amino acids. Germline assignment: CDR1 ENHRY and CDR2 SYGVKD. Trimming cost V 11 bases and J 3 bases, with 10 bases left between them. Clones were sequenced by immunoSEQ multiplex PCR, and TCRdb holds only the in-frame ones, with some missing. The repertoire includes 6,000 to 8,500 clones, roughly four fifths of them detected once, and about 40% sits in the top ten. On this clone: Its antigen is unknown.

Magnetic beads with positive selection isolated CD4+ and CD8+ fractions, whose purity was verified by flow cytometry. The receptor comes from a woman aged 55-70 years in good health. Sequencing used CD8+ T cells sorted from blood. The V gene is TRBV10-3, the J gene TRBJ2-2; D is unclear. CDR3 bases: TGTGCCGCCGCGTTGGACACCGGGGAGCTGTTTTTT. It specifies CAAALDTGELFF.